What follows are 21 T cell receptor beta chains derived from one specimen sequenced in a study of early T cells in non-severe SARS-CoV-2 infection. TCRdb independently ran MiXCR on the 5' RACE reads; one entry per CDR3 protein. This sample has about 58,000 distinct CDR3 sequences, with about 7.7% found just once. The sequencing input was whole blood. The receptors shown here come from an adult who was a healthcare worker with PCR-confirmed SARS-CoV-2 infection or an uninfected control (not recorded which).

V gene TRBV21-1 combines with J gene TRBJ2-5; TRBD2 reflects the table's D call only, with no check against the DNA. TRBV21-1 is shown as a pseudogene. The CDR3 is made up of 19 amino acids. The CDR3 sequence is CASSKIRASGEGPQETQYF. DNA for the CDR3: TGTGCCAGCAGCAAAATTAGGGCTAGCGGGGAGGGGCCCCAAGAGACCCAGTACTTC.

This clonotype was picked up many times. The chain combines TRBV4-1 with TRBJ2-3, with 13 bases identical to TRBD2. CDR1 and CDR2 from the germline V gene are MGHRA and YSYEKL. The trim removed 4 bases at V and 4 bases at J, leaving 8 bases unmatched. The CDR3 consists of 17 residues. CDR3 in amino acids: CASSRILAGGPPDTQYF. CDR3 nucleotides: TGCGCCAGCAGCCGGATACTAGCGGGAGGGCCCCCAGATACGCAGTATTTT.

This clonotype was counted a few times. V gene TRBV4-1 combines with J gene TRBJ1-1; a weak D match, TRBD1 (6 bases). The CDR3 consists of 14 residues. The V and J ends lost 3 bases and 1 base respectively, with 9 bases between them. Germline V gene sequence: CDR1 MGHRA, CDR2 YSYEKL. CDR3 loop: CASSHTTGNTEAFF. The DNA for the CDR3 is TGCGCCAGCAGCCATACGACAGGGAACACTGAAGCTTTCTTT.

The sample holds many counts of this clonotype. The chain recombines TRBV6-6 with TRBJ2-2; 10 nucleotides align to TRBD2. Germline trimming cut 2 bases from V and 6 bases from J; bases unmatched to any gene: 6. Germline loops: CDR1 MNHNY, CDR2 SVGAGI (reference sequence). The CDR3 extends over 16 amino acids. CDR3 residues: CASSYGAGGRPGELFF. The CDR3 nucleotides read TGTGCCAGCAGTTACGGAGCGGGAGGGAGACCCGGGGAGCTGTTTTTT.

This clonotype was seen many times. The chain combines TRBV20-1 with TRBJ1-1; a possible D gene is TRBD1 (5 bases). Deletions cut 6 bases from V and 1 base from J, with 12 bases between. CDR3 length: 13 amino acids. Per germline, CDR1 DFQATT and CDR2 SNEGSKA (reference sequence). The CDR3 DNA sequence: TGCAGTGCAATGGGACGGCCGAACACTGAAGCTTTCTTT. Encoded protein: CSAMGRPNTEAFF.

This clonotype showed up just a few times. This chain uses TRBV18 with TRBJ2-2; D not certain. CDR3 size: 15 residues. The germline gives CDR1 KGHSH, CDR2 LQKENI. The V end lost 3 bases, the J end lost 2 bases, and 10 bases lay between the germline ends. The DNA for the CDR3 is TGTGCCAGCTCACCGAAAGAATCTAACACCGGGGAGCTGTTTTTT. It codes for CASSPKESNTGELFF.

This clonotype was counted a few times. The V and J genes are TRBV27 and TRBJ2-3; 8 bases agree with TRBD2. The junction had 21 bases not matched to a gene; V was cut back by 6 bases and J by 7 bases. The CDR3 consists of 18 residues. Germline-derived CDR1 and CDR2 are MNHEY and SMNVEV (reference sequence). The chain's CDR3 is CASSPPGGAGRTRNTQYF. The DNA for the CDR3 is TGTGCCAGCAGCCCCCCCGGGGGGGCCGGGAGGACGAGGAATACGCAGTATTTT.

This clonotype was detected a few times. The chain carries TRBV6-6 and TRBJ2-1, with 9 bases fitting TRBD2. This CDR3 has 16 residues. J gave up 2 bases and V 6 bases, and 8 bases lay outside the gene matches. Germline values: CDR1 MNHNY, CDR2 SVGAGI (reference sequence). For the CDR3, the DNA is TGTGCCAGCAGCCGACTAGCGGAAACTACCTACAATGAGCAGTTCTTC. Its translation is CASSRLAETTYNEQFF.

This clonotype was seen a handful of times. The CDR3 DNA sequence: TGCAGCGTTGAAGATCACGGAAATGAGCAGTTCTTC. This translates into CSVEDHGNEQFF. The gene calls are TRBV29-1 and TRBJ2-1, with D unclear. In germline, CDR1 is SQVTM, CDR2 ANQGSEA. Deletions cut 0 bases from V and 7 bases from J, with 7 bases between. CDR3 length: 12 amino acids.

The V and J genes are TRBV19 and TRBJ1-3; possibly TRBD1 for D (5 bases). The CDR3 sequence is 15 residues long. CDR1 and CDR2 (germline): LNHDA, SQIVND (reference sequence). V dropped 6 bases and J dropped 0 bases, with 12 bases sitting between them. The CDR3 DNA follows: TGTGCCAGTAGATCATCCGGGGGCTCTGGAAACACCATATATTTT. Translation gives CASRSSGGSGNTIYF.

This clonotype was seen at least ten times. This chain joins TRBV10-3 and TRBJ2-5; 12 nucleotides line up with TRBD2. V shed 4 bases, J shed 5 bases, and the junction held 14 bases outside the gene matches. Germline CDR1 ENHRY, CDR2 SYGVKD. This CDR3 is built from 18 residues. CDR3 region: CAISAPGLAGTHRETQYF. CDR3 DNA sequence: TGTGCCATCAGTGCACCGGGACTAGCGGGTACCCACCGGGAGACCCAGTACTTC.

This clonotype was observed many times. V and J are TRBV14 and TRBJ1-1, with a weak D call TRBD1 (5 bases). The CDR3 loop spans 13 amino acids. Germline V CDR1 and CDR2: SGHDN, FVKESK. V gave up 5 bases and J gave up 6 bases, with 13 bases separating them. The CDR3 here is CASSSRTTSEAFF. CDR3 DNA: TGTGCCAGCAGCTCCCGGACAACCTCTGAAGCTTTCTTT.

This clonotype came up many times. This chain links TRBV3-1 with TRBJ1-1, with a possible D match to TRBD1 (5 bases). Per germline, CDR1 LGHDT and CDR2 YNNKEL (reference sequence). This CDR3 region has 16 residues. Trimming stripped 4 bases from V and 0 bases from J, with 15 bases between. This chain's CDR3 is CASSLLTTGLNTEAFF. CDR3 bases: TGTGCCAGCAGCCTACTTACTACAGGCCTGAACACTGAAGCTTTCTTT.

This clonotype has a count of ten or more. The V call is TRBV7-8, the J call TRBJ2-1; 7 nucleotides align to TRBD2. The CDR3 runs to 16 residues. Germline V gene data show CDR1 as SGHVS and CDR2 as FQNEAQ. Trimming cost V 7 bases and J 7 bases; bases outside gene matches: 16. The DNA of the CDR3 is TGTGCCAGCACCCCCCGAACGGGAGCCGGGGGGAATGAGCAGTTCTTC. Encoded protein: CASTPRTGAGGNEQFF.

The chain carries TRBV25-1 and TRBJ2-7; D not resolved. Between the trimmed V and J ends, which lost 4 bases and 0 bases, there was a span of 4 bases. CDR1 and CDR2 (germline): MGHDK, SYGVNS. The CDR3 is made up of 12 amino acids. In DNA, the CDR3 is TGTGCCAGCAGTGTGAGCTCCTACGAGCAGTACTTC. This codes for CASSVSSYEQYF.

In its sample, this clonotype was seen many times. The gene calls are TRBV10-3 and TRBJ1-2; 9 bases are a match to TRBD1. The germline V gene has CDR1 ENHRY and CDR2 SYGVKD. The CDR3 has 13 amino acids. Trimming took 7 bases from V and 2 from J; bases not matched to a gene: 2. CDR3 coding DNA: TGTGCCATCAACGGACAGGGGAACTATGGCTACACCTTC. Protein sequence: CAINGQGNYGYTF.

This clonotype has just a few counts. The chain is built from TRBV6-1 and TRBJ2-1; D is uncertain. V was clipped by 7 bases and J by 7 bases, with 8 bases between them. Looked up from germline, CDR1 is MNHNS and CDR2 is SASEGT. CDR3 length: 11 residues. The CDR3 loop is CASTGHNEQFF. The CDR3 DNA sequence: TGTGCCAGCACCGGTCATAATGAGCAGTTCTTC.

This clonotype was recorded at least ten times. The chain employs TRBV18 and TRBJ2-2; the D call may be TRBD1 or TRBD2 (5 bases each). Per the germline V gene, CDR1 is KGHSH and CDR2 is LQKENI. CDR3 length: 15 residues. V shed 8 bases and J shed 0 bases, with 13 bases lying between them. The CDR3 loop is CASAWDASNTGELFF. Here the CDR3 DNA reads TGTGCCAGCGCATGGGACGCATCGAACACCGGGGAGCTGTTTTTT.

The rearrangement uses TRBV20-1 and TRBJ2-7; 10 nucleotides match TRBD2. The V gene end was trimmed by 7 bases and the J gene end by 2 bases; junction bases not matched to a gene: 2. Germline V gene sequence: CDR1 DFQATT, CDR2 SNEGSKA (reference sequence). CDR3 length equals 12 residues. The DNA of the CDR3 is TGCAGTGTTAGCGGGGGGACCTACGAGCAGTACTTC. Its protein is CSVSGGTYEQYF.

This clonotype was picked up many times. The chain has TRBV7-8 and TRBJ2-7; tentative D call: TRBD1 (5 bases). Germline V gene sequence: CDR1 SGHVS, CDR2 FQNEAQ. V was clipped by 5 bases and J by 5 bases, with 13 bases between them. The CDR3 totals 13 residues. CDR3 DNA: TGTGCCAGCAGCCTGGGGCGAGCAAACGAGCAGTACTTC. Residues: CASSLGRANEQYF. Complete variable domain (other parts from reference TRBV7-8 and TRBJ2-7): GAGVSQSPRYKVAKRGQDVALRCDPISGHVSLFWYQQALGQGPEFLTYFQNEAQLDKSGLPSDRFFAERPEGSVSTLKIQRTQQEDSAVYLCASSLGRANEQYFGPGTRLTVT.

This clonotype appeared once. This chain joins TRBV7-3 and TRBJ2-2; TRBD2 is a possible D gene (5 bases). The CDR3 length is 14 residues. The germline gives CDR1 SGHTA, CDR2 FQGTGA. Between the trimmed V and J ends, which lost 4 bases and 7 bases, there was a span of 13 bases. The DNA of the CDR3 is TGTGCCAGCAGCTCCCGGCCGGAGGTCGGGGAGCTGTTTTTT. It yields the protein CASSSRPEVGELFF.